Listed below are T cell receptor beta chains from one sample, sequenced in a study of lymphopenia after photon versus proton radiotherapy. The repertoire was sequenced with immunoSEQ multiplex PCR; TCRdb's copy has only in-frame clones and lacks some. The sample has 35,000 to 45,000 clones, around 81% seen once. Here the sequenced sample was peripheral blood, taken from a patient treated with proton-based radiotherapy. The receptors shown here come from a woman aged 70 to 79 with pancreatic cancer. Both conserved end residues are part of each CDR3. D genes are given only for firm matches. Clone sizes are given selectively: once, few, many, or a class where the clone is expanded.

V	size	J	D	DNA	CDR3
TRBV27	.	TRBJ2-5	.	TGTGCCAGCAGTCCACCGTTCGGCGGTGGCGCTCAAGAGACCCAGTACTTC	CASSPPFGGGAQETQYF
TRBV10-3	.	TRBJ1-5	.	TGTGCCATCAGTGAGTGGCAGAACAATCAGCCCCAGCATTTT	CAISEWQNNQPQHF
TRBV30	.	TRBJ1-2	.	TGTGCCTGGAGTGCGGGGGGCGGATATGGCTACACCTTC	CAWSAGGGYGYTF
TRBV19	.	TRBJ2-1	.	TGTGCCAGTAGTATCAGAGGACCTTACAATGAGCAGTTCTTC	CASSIRGPYNEQFF
TRBV5-6	.	TRBJ1-4	TRBD1	TGTGCCAGCAGCTTGCGAGGGACAGGGGTAGGGTCCAACGAAAAACTGTTTTTT	CASSLRGTGVGSNEKLFF
TRBV7-9	.	TRBJ2-7	.	TGTGCCAGCAGCTTCGGGACCCTCCAAGGGGAGCAGTACTTC	CASSFGTLQGEQYF
TRBV27	few	TRBJ1-6	.	TGTGCCAGCAGGTATGGGGCTAGTAATTCACCCCTCCACTTT	CASRYGASNSPLHF
TRBV10-3	.	TRBJ1-3	TRBD1	TGTGCCATCAGTGTCACAGGGGGCTCTGGAAACACCATATATTTT	CAISVTGGSGNTIYF
TRBV7-9	.	TRBJ2-5	TRBD2	TGTGCCAGCAGCTTAGTGAGCGGGAAGGGAGCAGAGACCCAGTACTTC	CASSLVSGKGAETQYF
TRBV15	.	TRBJ2-7	.	TGTGCCACCAGCGAGAACTCCGAGCAGTACTTC	CATSENSEQYF
TRBV5-1	.	TRBJ2-2	TRBD2	TGCGCCAGCAGCCGGGAGGAGACCGGGGAGCTGTTTTTT	CASSREETGELFF
TRBV7-9	.	TRBJ2-7	TRBD2	TGTGCCAGCAGCTCGACTAGCTTGGAGCAGTACTTC	CASSSTSLEQYF
TRBV9	.	TRBJ2-2	.	TGTGCCAGCAGCCGGGGGAACACCGGGGAGCTGTTTTTT	CASSRGNTGELFF
TRBV6-6	.	TRBJ2-7	TRBD1	TGTGCCAGCAGTAGCGGGACAGGGGTGGAGGAGCAGTACTTC	CASSSGTGVEEQYF
TRBV7-9	.	TRBJ2-7	TRBD2	TGTGCCAGCAGCTTAGAAGGTGTTGGGGCGGGAGACTTCTACGAGCAGTACTTC	CASSLEGVGAGDFYEQYF
TRBV5-5	once	TRBJ2-7	.	TGTGCCAGCAGCTTGGGGACGGGCGAGCAGTACTTC	CASSLGTGEQYF
TRBV30	few	TRBJ1-5	TRBD1	TGTGCCTGGAGTGCTTCGAGGACAGGATCCAATCAGCCCCAGCATTTT	CAWSASRTGSNQPQHF
TRBV6-5	.	TRBJ2-7	TRBD1	TGTGCCAGCAGTTCAGGGGGCAATTCCTACGAGCAGTACTTC	CASSSGGNSYEQYF